Sequencing of this TCR beta chain was carried out in a study of OX40 agonist ivuxolimab in advanced cancers. On the study more broadly: Patients treated during dose escalation were battling hepatocellular carcinoma, melanoma, renal cell or head and neck cancer.

Sequenced by immunoSEQ multiplex PCR; TCRdb stores in-frame clones only, minus some. The sample has roughly 50,000 clones; over 70% are singletons. The sequence derives from an adult with an advanced solid tumor such as melanoma, head and neck, liver or kidney cancer. Sample: CD4+ or CD8+ T cells sorted from blood, taken in a trial of the OX40 agonist ivuxolimab.

CDR3 residues: CASSMDTASTGELFF. CDR3 nucleotide sequence: TGTGCCAGTAGTATGGACACGGCGAGCACCGGGGAGCTGTTTTTT. The V call is TRBV19, the J call TRBJ2-2; D possibly corresponds to TRBD1 (5 bases). The V and J ends lost 3 bases and 4 bases respectively, with 12 bases between them. The CDR3 consists of 15 residues. Germline CDR1 and CDR2: LNHDA and SQIVND (reference sequence).